What follows are 5 T cell receptor beta chains derived from one specimen sequenced in a study of technical replicates of blood from several donors. Libraries were prepared by immunoSEQ multiplex PCR; TCRdb keeps only in-frame clonotypes and omits some of them. The sample carries tens of thousands of clones, roughly 88% recorded once. The sample comprised PBMCs. The origin of the receptors is a human donor in good health. Some clones in this sample may be carry-over from other donors' samples.

The CDR3, as DNA: TGTGCCAGCTCATTCGGGACTAGCGGGGCCGACGAGCAGTACTTC. Its translation: CASSFGTSGADEQYF. The chain recombines TRBV18 with TRBJ2-7; 13 bases align to TRBD2. This CDR3 is 15 amino acids long. CDR1 and CDR2 from the germline V gene are KGHSH and LQKENI. The junction had 6 bases not matched to a gene; V was cut back by 5 bases and J by 5 bases. Filled out from reference TRBV18 and TRBJ2-7, the complete variable domain reads NAGVMQNPRHLVRRRGQEARLRCSPMKGHSHVYWYRQLPEEGLKFMVYLQKENIIDESGMPKERFSAEFPKEGPSILRIQQVVRGDSAAYFCASSFGTSGADEQYFGPGTRLTVT.

The rearrangement joins TRBV19 to TRBJ2-2, with D perhaps TRBD1 (5 bases). The V end was cut by 3 bases, the J end by 1 base, with 6 bases between. The CDR3 sequence is 14 residues long. Germline V gives CDR1 LNHDA, CDR2 SQIVND (reference sequence). Here the CDR3 reads CASSIRENTGELFF. The DNA of the CDR3 is TGTGCCAGTAGTATCAGGGAGAACACCGGGGAGCTGTTTTTT.

This chain connects TRBV5-4 to TRBJ2-5; no clear D gene. The CDR3 covers 14 residues. The germline V and J ends were trimmed by 2 bases and 1 base, with 9 bases remaining between them. CDR1 is SGHNT and CDR2 is YYREEE in the germline V gene (reference sequence). CDR3 nucleotides: TGTGCCAGCAGCTTCTTTCGGTCCCAAGAGACCCAGTACTTC. Translated: CASSFFRSQETQYF.

This clone showed up just a few times. The rearrangement joins TRBV7-9 to TRBJ1-3; 9 bases agree with TRBD1. Germline assignment: CDR1 SEHNR and CDR2 FQNEAQ (reference sequence). The CDR3 length is 15 residues. V dropped 5 bases and J dropped 3; count of bases not matched to a gene: 5. CDR3 loop: CASSAGTGFGNTIYF. CDR3 bases: TGTGCCAGCAGCGCCGGGACAGGGTTTGGAAACACCATATATTTT. The full variable domain, with the rest looked up from reference TRBV7-9 and TRBJ1-3, is DTGVSQNPRHKITKRGQNVTFRCDPISEHNRLYWYRQTLGQGPEFLTYFQNEAQLEKSRLLSDRFSAERPKGSFSTLEIQRTEQGDSAMYLCASSAGTGFGNTIYFGEGSWLTVV.

V gene TRBV7-9 combines with J gene TRBJ2-2; possible D gene TRBD1, 6 bases. The CDR3 spans 15 residues. V lost 8 bases, J lost 4 bases, and 17 bases lay in between. Germline V gene data show CDR1 as SEHNR and CDR2 as FQNEAQ (reference sequence). The CDR3 DNA reads TGTGCCAGCCGCCAGACAGGCGAGGGCACCGGGGAGCTGTTTTTT. Translating gives CASRQTGEGTGELFF.